The clone carrying this T cell receptor (beta chain) occurred a few times. Its antigen remains unknown. This record comes from a study of identical twins. TCRdb fed the 5' RACE reads into MiXCR, producing one record per CDR3 protein. The sample holds 300,000 or so distinct CDR3 sequences, 8.5% to 9.5% seen once. Germline assignment: CDR1 SEHNR and CDR2 FQNEAQ (reference sequence). The length of the CDR3 is 15 residues. Trimming cost V 5 bases and J 2 bases; bases outside gene matches: 4. Study-wide results and caveats: A lower insertion count was a feature of abundant cord blood beta clonotypes, with no such feature in memory repertoires. The models gave estimates that fell short of the out-of-frame TCR alpha sharing seen in monozygotic twins. Excess sharing by twins proved weaker in beta out-of-frame sequences.

These sequences were also reported in another study, on yellow fever vaccine responses in identical twins.

Input material: CD8+ T cells sorted from blood. The rearrangement joins TRBV7-9 to TRBJ2-3; 10 bases match TRBD1. This receptor was obtained from a woman younger than 35 in good health. CDR3 in DNA: TGTGCCAGCAGCGCAGGACAGGGGGACACAGATACGCAGTATTTT. Translation: CASSAGQGDTDTQYF.